Given below is one T cell receptor (beta chain) in context. The sample is drawn from a study of blood T cell repertoires in COVID-19. Turning to the study itself: T cells, B-cell-depleted T cells, or PBMCs supplied cDNA or gDNA.

Original handling: Amplification of reference gene primers was used by the study to estimate nucleated cell counts. Sequenced by immunoSEQ multiplex PCR; TCRdb stores in-frame clones only, minus some. That table gives V, J and clone size, and the DNA gave D and trimming. The data show about 280,000 clones, about nine tenths seen once. This CDR3 is 14 amino acids long. V lost 0 bases and J 3 bases, leaving 9 bases between the germline ends. CDR1 SGHDT and CDR2 YYEEEE come from the germline V gene. V usage is TRBV5-6 and J usage is TRBJ1-2, with D perhaps TRBD1 (5 bases). Sequenced sample: peripheral blood. This receptor was taken from a man aged 35-49 years with active or convalescent COVID-19. In DNA, the CDR3 is TGTGCCAGCAGCTTGGAGGGACTTGACTATGGCTACACCTTC. This gives the protein CASSLEGLDYGYTF. Drawing the rest from reference TRBV5-6 and TRBJ1-2, the complete variable domain is DAGVTQSPTHLIKTRGQQVTLRCSPKSGHDTVSWYQQALGQGPQFIFQYYEEEERQRGNFPDRFSGHQFPNYSSELNVNALLLGDSALYLCASSLEGLDYGYTFGSGTRLTVV.